This T cell receptor beta chain comes out of a study of T cell changes during pregnancy in multiple sclerosis. The method was immunoSEQ multiplex PCR; TCRdb's version includes in-frame clones alone and lacks a portion of them. The table has 100,000 or so clones, 85% to 95% seen once; the top ten hold about 4.5%. CDR1 and CDR2 (germline): SGHRS, YFSETQ. V was trimmed by 4 bases and J by 0 bases, leaving 14 bases between them. This CDR3 comprises 16 residues. This TCR was sampled from a female donor with multiple sclerosis, enrolled in a pregnancy study. The sequences come from peripheral blood, collected in the first trimester of pregnancy. The J gene is TRBJ1-3, the V gene TRBV5-1; possibly TRBD1 for D (6 bases). The CDR3, as DNA: TGCGCCAGCAGCGCATACACAGGGACCTCTGGAAACACCATATATTTT. Residues: CASSAYTGTSGNTIYF.